A single sample gave rise to the 14 T cell receptor beta chains below, sequenced in a study of STAT5B mutations in CD4+ large granular lymphocyte leukemia. The repertoire was sequenced with immunoSEQ multiplex PCR; TCRdb's copy has only in-frame clones and lacks some. The table lists fewer than 35,000 clones, around 66% of them singletons. The source material was CD4+ T cells from blood buffy coats. These receptors were obtained from a human donor in good health.

V and J are TRBV6-4 and TRBJ2-3; 13 nucleotides agree with TRBD2. The CDR3 runs to 16 residues. Unmatched junction bases numbered 7, after V lost 5 bases and J lost 5 bases. Germline V gene lookup returns CDR1 MRHNA and CDR2 SNTAGT. In nucleotides, the CDR3 is TGTGCCAGCAGTCAACTAGCGGGGGGGCCAATAGATACGCAGTATTTT. It translates to CASSQLAGGPIDTQYF.

This sequence joins TRBV6-1 and TRBJ2-6; a possible D gene is TRBD1 (6 bases). The length of the CDR3 is 19 residues. Germline CDR1 MNHNS, CDR2 SASEGT. With 4 bases removed from V and 0 bases from J, the gap between germline ends came to 19 bases. The CDR3 sequence is CASSGIQGGALSGANVLTF. The CDR3 region has the DNA TGTGCCAGCAGTGGGATACAGGGTGGGGCCCTCTCTGGGGCCAACGTCCTGACTTTC.

This chain connects TRBV19 to TRBJ1-5; 7 bases are a match to TRBD1. With V trimmed by 5 bases and J by 2 bases, 9 bases remained unmatched. Germline V gives CDR1 LNHDA, CDR2 SQIVND (reference sequence). The length of the CDR3 is 16 residues. CDR3 residues: CASSLPTGTGNQPQHF. The CDR3 bases are TGTGCCAGTAGTCTTCCGACAGGGACGGGCAATCAGCCCCAGCATTTT. The full variable domain, in which reference TRBV19 and TRBJ1-5 provide the parts outside the CDR3, is DGGITQSPKYLFRKEGQNVTLSCEQNLNHDAMYWYRQDPGQGLRLIYYSQIVNDFQKGDIAEGYSVSREKKESFPLTVTSAQKNPTAFYLCASSLPTGTGNQPQHFGDGTRLSIL.

The V gene is TRBV28, the J gene TRBJ1-3, with a tentative D call TRBD1 (5 bases). The germline V gene encodes CDR1 MDHEN and CDR2 SYDVKM. CDR3 size: 13 residues. The V end was cut by 9 bases, the J end by 6 bases, with 15 bases between. The CDR3 sequence is CASTAGVSNTIYF. In nucleotides, the CDR3 is TGTGCCAGTACCGCGGGGGTATCAAACACCATATATTTT.

The CDR3 spells CASSPTSGRYNEQFF. CDR3 bases: TGTGCCAGCAGCCCGACTAGCGGGAGGTACAATGAGCAGTTCTTC. The V gene is TRBV2, the J gene TRBJ2-1; 13 nucleotides match TRBD2. This CDR3 is 15 amino acids long. Germline loops: CDR1 SNHLY, CDR2 FYNNEI. With V trimmed by 6 bases and J by 4 bases, 3 bases remained unmatched.

About this clone: The germline gene is not matched at one end of the junction; a read error may be the cause. The rearrangement links TRBV6-5 to TRBJ1-2; D unresolved. Germline values: CDR1 MNHEY, CDR2 SVGAGI. CDR3 length equals 8 residues. CDR3 region: CASSSNVF. In nucleotides, the CDR3 is TGTGCCAGCAGTTCCAACGTCTTC.

The chain's CDR3 is CASSYRQLSFSYEQYF. The CDR3 DNA is TGTGCCAGCAGTTACAGACAACTCTCCTTCTCCTACGAGCAGTACTTC. The chain employs TRBV6-5 and TRBJ2-7; D not resolved. The CDR3 is 16 residues long. The ends were cut back, 2 bases at V and 0 bases at J, with 14 bases in the middle. Germline-derived CDR1 and CDR2 are MNHEY and SVGAGI.

The CDR3 sequence: CASRLGTGVNYEQYF. The CDR3 DNA sequence: TGTGCCAGCAGGCTCGGGACGGGGGTGAACTACGAGCAGTACTTC. The V gene is TRBV28, the J gene TRBJ2-7; perhaps TRBD2 as D (6 bases). Germline V lookup: CDR1 MDHEN, CDR2 SYDVKM. The V and J ends lost 6 bases and 3 bases respectively, with 18 bases between them. CDR3 length equals 15 residues.

The chain employs TRBV6-5 and TRBJ1-1; perhaps TRBD1 as D (6 bases). CDR3 length: 15 amino acids. The V gene lost 3 bases and the J gene lost 4 bases, with 15 bases spanning the gap. CDR1 and CDR2 from the germline V gene are MNHEY and SVGAGI. CDR3 protein: CASSYWDNPGTEAFF. CDR3 in DNA: TGTGCCAGCAGTTATTGGGACAACCCGGGCACTGAAGCTTTCTTT.

This clone has more than one count but fewer than ten. The rearrangement joins TRBV4-1 to TRBJ1-6; tentatively, D is TRBD1 (6 bases). Germline CDR1 MGHRA, CDR2 YSYEKL. The length of the CDR3 is 16 residues. The V end was cut by 3 bases, the J end by 6 bases, with 15 bases between. CDR3 coding DNA: TGCGCCAGCAGCCAGGGGGCAGGGGTGAGTAATTCACCCCTCCACTTT. Its protein product is CASSQGAGVSNSPLHF.

This clone occurred a few times. V is TRBV6-5 and J is TRBJ1-1, with a weak D call TRBD1 (6 bases). The CDR3 extends over 14 amino acids. CDR1 is MNHEY and CDR2 is SVGAGI in the germline V gene. V lost 7 bases to trimming and J lost 1 base, with 13 bases between them. The DNA for the CDR3 is TGTGCCAGCACCCACCGGACAGCGAACACTGAAGCTTTCTTT. Residues: CASTHRTANTEAFF.

This rearrangement joins TRBV5-1 to TRBJ2-1, with TRBD2 as a possible D gene (6 bases). This CDR3 is 16 amino acids long. Germline CDR1 reads SGHRS; CDR2 reads YFSETQ. Trimming pared 2 bases from V and 2 bases from J, leaving 14 bases between. This CDR3 reads CASSFPAGATYNEQFF. The CDR3 DNA is TGCGCCAGCAGCTTCCCAGCGGGTGCTACCTACAATGAGCAGTTCTTC.

V usage is TRBV5-1 and J usage is TRBJ2-2; possibly TRBD1 or TRBD2 for D (5 bases each). Trimming shortened V by 0 bases and J by 3 bases, and 9 bases separated the two germline ends. This CDR3 spans 15 amino acids. The germline gives CDR1 SGHRS, CDR2 YFSETQ. DNA for the CDR3: TGCGCCAGCAGCTTGGAAGGGACCCACACCGGGGAGCTGTTTTTT. Protein: CASSLEGTHTGELFF.

The rearrangement links TRBV30 to TRBJ1-2; weak D call: TRBD1 (6 bases). CDR3 length: 14 amino acids. The ends were cut back, 3 bases at V and 4 bases at J, with 15 bases in the middle. Germline lookup yields CDR1 GTSNPN and CDR2 SVGIG (reference sequence). The CDR3 DNA reads TGTGCCTGGAGCGTCGGGAGGGGGGTCTATGGCTACACCTTC. Translated, it gives CAWSVGRGVYGYTF.